Below, 17 T cell receptor beta chains from the same sample are listed, as sequenced in a study of response to subunit inactivated influenza vaccine. TCRdb re-derived calls from the RT-PCR reads in MiXCR, one entry per CDR3 protein. The repertoire includes about half a million distinct CDR3 sequences, 11% of them detected once, and about 12% sits in the top ten. The sample in question was PBMCs from blood, obtained roughly 45 days after vaccination. The origin of the receptors is a man aged 45-65 years who received an inactivated influenza vaccine.

This clonotype was detected a few times. This rearrangement joins TRBV4-3 to TRBJ2-1, with 9 positions matching TRBD2. V lost 0 bases and J lost 2; bases outside the gene matches: 8. This CDR3 contains 18 residues. Germline values: CDR1 LGHNA, CDR2 YSLEER. The CDR3, as DNA: TGCGCCAGCAGCCAAGATTGGGTAGCGGGGGCCCCCTACAATGAGCAGTTCTTC. This codes for CASSQDWVAGAPYNEQFF.

In this sample, this clonotype turned up a few times. The chain recombines TRBV28 with TRBJ2-1; possibly TRBD2 for D (5 bases). Per the germline V gene, CDR1 is MDHEN and CDR2 is SYDVKM. CDR3 size: 12 residues. Trimming removed 2 bases at V and 12 bases at J, with 11 bases between. The CDR3, as DNA: TGTGCCAGCAGTTTAGTTCCTCGGGGGCAGTTCTTC. Its protein product is CASSLVPRGQFF. Supplemented by reference TRBV28 and TRBJ2-1, the full variable domain reads DVKVTQSSRYLVKRTGEKVFLECVQDMDHENMFWYRQDPGLGLRLIYFSYDVKMKEKGDIPEGYSVSREKKERFSLILESASTNQTSMYLCASSLVPRGQFFGPGTRLTVL.

This clonotype has a handful of counts. The rearrangement joins TRBV12-3 or TRBV12-4 to TRBJ2-3; D is ambiguous. The CDR3 has 13 amino acids. The V end was cut by 4 bases, the J end by 2 bases, with 7 bases between. CDR3 protein: CASSWGFTDTQYF. The CDR3 nucleotides are TGTGCCAGCAGTTGGGGATTCACAGATACGCAGTATTTT.

The chain combines TRBV10-1 with TRBJ2-1, with 7 bases identical to TRBD1. CDR3 length: 14 residues. Germline CDR1 WNHNN, CDR2 SYGVQD (reference sequence). The junction had 2 bases not matched to a gene; V was cut back by 0 bases and J by 6 bases. The CDR3: CASSESGDSNEQFF. CDR3 nucleotides: TGCGCCAGCAGTGAGTCGGGGGACAGCAATGAGCAGTTCTTC.

This clonotype was counted many times. This chain joins TRBV4-3 and TRBJ2-7; D perhaps matches TRBD1 (5 bases). Germline V lookup: CDR1 LGHNA, CDR2 YSLEER. V lost 0 bases and J 3 bases, leaving 9 bases between the germline ends. CDR3 length: 14 residues. The CDR3 DNA sequence: TGCGCCAGCAGCCAAGATTCGGACATCTACGAGCAGTACTTC. This sequence encodes CASSQDSDIYEQYF.

This clonotype was counted at least ten times. V and J are TRBV20-1 and TRBJ2-5, with D perhaps being TRBD1 or TRBD2 (5 bases each). The V gene's germline CDR1 is DFQATT and CDR2 SNEGSKA (reference sequence). V was trimmed by 8 bases and J by 0 bases, leaving 13 bases between them. This CDR3 comprises 13 residues. The CDR3 bases are TGCAGTATGATTGGGACCGACCAAGAGACCCAGTACTTC. Its translation is CSMIGTDQETQYF.

This clonotype was counted at least ten times. This chain uses TRBV24-1 with TRBJ2-1; TRBD1 agrees at 8 bases. After removal of 3 bases from V and 7 bases from J, the junction contained 13 bases not matched to a gene. This CDR3 is 17 amino acids long. The germline gives CDR1 KGHDR, CDR2 SFDVKD. The CDR3 nucleotides are TGTGCCACCAGTGATAGGACAGGGAAGCCCGGTGGGAATGAGCAGTTCTTC. Encoded protein: CATSDRTGKPGGNEQFF.

The rearrangement uses TRBV7-8 and TRBJ2-2, with 10 positions matching TRBD2. Germline CDR1 is SGHVS and CDR2 is FQNEAQ. V shed 2 bases and J 4 bases; nucleotides not matched to a gene: 10. The CDR3 loop spans 18 amino acids. The DNA of the CDR3 is TGTGCCAGCAGCTTAAGGACTAGCGGAAGAACGAGCACCGGGGAGCTGTTTTTT. Translation: CASSLRTSGRTSTGELFF.

This clonotype has only a few counts. The V gene is TRBV5-1, the J gene TRBJ2-5; D possibly matches TRBD1 or TRBD2 (6 bases each). Trimming took 6 bases from V and 3 from J, leaving 15 bases between them. CDR1 and CDR2 (germline): SGHRS, YFSETQ. This CDR3 region has 14 residues. The CDR3 reads CASIPGGQEETQYF. CDR3 sequence (DNA): TGCGCCAGCATCCCCGGGGGACAAGAAGAGACCCAGTACTTC.

This clonotype has a count of ten or more. Written as DNA, the CDR3 is TGCAGCGTTGATAACAGGGGATCGGAGCAGTTCTTC. This gives the protein CSVDNRGSEQFF. V usage is TRBV29-1 and J usage is TRBJ2-1; 7 bases map to TRBD1. The CDR3 contains 12 residues. CDR1 SQVTM and CDR2 ANQGSEA come from the germline V gene. With 3 bases clipped from V and 10 bases from J, the junction kept 6 bases outside the gene matches.

This chain links TRBV5-1 with TRBJ2-7, with 9 bases lining up with TRBD1. The CDR3 extends over 15 amino acids. CDR1 is SGHRS, CDR2 YFSETQ, per germline. The V segment lost 2 bases and the J segment 5 bases; nucleotides outside the gene matches: 8. The CDR3 region has the DNA TGCGCCAGCAGCTTAGAACAGGGGGCTAGCCACGAGCAGTACTTC. It is translated as CASSLEQGASHEQYF.

In its sample, this clonotype was seen many times. V is TRBV4-1 and J is TRBJ1-1, with D uncertain. The CDR3 is made up of 13 amino acids. Germline-derived CDR1 and CDR2 are MGHRA and YSYEKL. Between the trimmed V and J ends, which lost 2 bases and 6 bases, there was a span of 10 bases. The CDR3 DNA sequence: TGCGCCAGCAGCCAATTTCTAGCCGCTGAAGCTTTCTTT. Translated: CASSQFLAAEAFF.

The sample holds a few counts of this clonotype. The rearrangement links TRBV6-5 to TRBJ1-1; the match to TRBD1 covers 8 bases. Germline V CDR1 and CDR2: MNHEY, SVGAGI. This CDR3 spans 13 amino acids. V dropped 3 bases and J dropped 9; count of bases not matched to a gene: 6. CDR3 amino acids: CASSYGQGAKAFF. The CDR3 DNA reads as TGTGCCAGCAGTTATGGGCAGGGGGCCAAAGCTTTCTTT.

The chain is built from TRBV9 and TRBJ2-1; 8 positions match TRBD1. This CDR3 region has 16 residues. J lost 3 bases, V lost 0 bases, and 5 bases had no gene match. Germline V gene data show CDR1 as SGDLS and CDR2 as YYNGEE. Here the CDR3 DNA reads TGTGCCAGCAGCGTAGGAGGACAGGGAGACTACAATGAGCAGTTCTTC. It is translated as CASSVGGQGDYNEQFF.

This clonotype was observed a few times. This rearrangement joins TRBV24-1 to TRBJ2-3; D possibly matches TRBD1 or TRBD2 (9 bases each). V was trimmed by 4 bases and J by 3 bases, leaving 28 bases between them. The CDR3 spans 20 residues. Germline V lookup: CDR1 KGHDR, CDR2 SFDVKD. The CDR3 bases are TGTGCCACCAGTGACTTGCGGGGGGGTCTGGGGACAGGGACTACAGATACGCAGTATTTT. Protein: CATSDLRGGLGTGTTDTQYF.

This clonotype has ten or more counts. The chain joins TRBV12-3 or TRBV12-4 to TRBJ2-2, with 9 nucleotides matching TRBD1. V was pared by 6 bases and J by 5 bases, with 7 bases of the junction left unmatched. The CDR3 totals 15 residues. The CDR3 coding sequence is TGTGCCAGCAGCTCCGGGACAGGGCGGACCGGGGAGCTGTTTTTT. Translated, it gives CASSSGTGRTGELFF.

This clonotype came up many times. The chain carries TRBV5-6 and TRBJ1-1; TRBD1 is a possible D gene (5 bases). V lost 0 bases and J 5 bases, leaving 14 bases between the germline ends. The length of the CDR3 is 15 residues. CDR1 is SGHDT and CDR2 is YYEEEE in the germline V gene. CDR3 DNA: TGTGCCAGCAGCTTGGTGGGCAGGGAGGGTACTGAAGCTTTCTTT. This codes for CASSLVGREGTEAFF. The whole variable domain, filled in from reference TRBV5-6 and TRBJ1-1, reads DAGVTQSPTHLIKTRGQQVTLRCSPKSGHDTVSWYQQALGQGPQFIFQYYEEEERQRGNFPDRFSGHQFPNYSSELNVNALLLGDSALYLCASSLVGREGTEAFFGQGTRLTVV.